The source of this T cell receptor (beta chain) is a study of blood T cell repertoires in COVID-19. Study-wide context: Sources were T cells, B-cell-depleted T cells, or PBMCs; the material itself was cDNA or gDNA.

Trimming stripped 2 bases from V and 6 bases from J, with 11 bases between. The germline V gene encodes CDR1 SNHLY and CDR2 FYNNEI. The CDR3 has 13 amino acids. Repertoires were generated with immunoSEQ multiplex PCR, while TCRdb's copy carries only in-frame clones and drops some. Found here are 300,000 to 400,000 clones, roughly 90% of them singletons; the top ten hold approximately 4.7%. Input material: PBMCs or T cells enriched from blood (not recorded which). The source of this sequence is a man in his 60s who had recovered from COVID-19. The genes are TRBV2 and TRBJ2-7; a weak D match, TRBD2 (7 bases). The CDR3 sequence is CASSELRGGEQYF. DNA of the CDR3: TGTGCCAGCAGTGAACTAAGGGGGGGCGAGCAGTACTTC.